This TCR beta chain was found in a study of blood T cell repertoires in COVID-19. Study background: COVID-19 samples collected from the United States, Italy and Spain covered acute and convalescent phases.

Germline V gene data show CDR1 as SGHTA and CDR2 as FQGNSA. The J segment lost 4 bases and the V segment lost 4 bases, leaving 8 bases of the junction unmatched. The CDR3 has 16 residues. Generated by immunoSEQ multiplex PCR, the TCRdb table keeps only in-frame clones and is missing some. The sample contains more than 55,000 clones, roughly 80% of which appear only once. The receptor was derived from a man older than 75 with active or convalescent COVID-19. Material: peripheral blood. J is TRBJ2-7 and V is TRBV7-2, with 12 bases that match TRBD2. CDR3 in DNA: TGTGCCAGCAGCTCGCAACTAGCGGGAGGACGATACGAGCAGTACTTC. It encodes CASSSQLAGGRYEQYF.